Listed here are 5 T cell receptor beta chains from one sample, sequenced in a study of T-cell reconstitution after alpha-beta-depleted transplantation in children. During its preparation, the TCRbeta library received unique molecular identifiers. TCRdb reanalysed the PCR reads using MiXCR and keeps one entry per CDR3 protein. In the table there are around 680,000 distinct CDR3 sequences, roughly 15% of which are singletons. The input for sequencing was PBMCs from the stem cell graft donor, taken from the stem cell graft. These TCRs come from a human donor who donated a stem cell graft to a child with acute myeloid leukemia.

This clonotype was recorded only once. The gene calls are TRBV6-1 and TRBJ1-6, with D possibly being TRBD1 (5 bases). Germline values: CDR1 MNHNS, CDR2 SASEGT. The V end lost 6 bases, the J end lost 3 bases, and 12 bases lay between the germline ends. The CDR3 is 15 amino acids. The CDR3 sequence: CASREIQVYNSPLHF. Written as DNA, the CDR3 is TGTGCCAGCAGGGAGATACAGGTCTATAATTCACCCCTCCACTTT.

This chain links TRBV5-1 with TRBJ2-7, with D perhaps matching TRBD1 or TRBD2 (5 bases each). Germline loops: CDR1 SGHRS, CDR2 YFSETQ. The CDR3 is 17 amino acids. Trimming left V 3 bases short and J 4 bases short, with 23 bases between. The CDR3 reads CASSYRDPIGPPYEQYV. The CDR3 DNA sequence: TGCGCCAGCAGCTACCGGGACCCCATAGGGCCTCCTTACGAGCAGTACGTC.

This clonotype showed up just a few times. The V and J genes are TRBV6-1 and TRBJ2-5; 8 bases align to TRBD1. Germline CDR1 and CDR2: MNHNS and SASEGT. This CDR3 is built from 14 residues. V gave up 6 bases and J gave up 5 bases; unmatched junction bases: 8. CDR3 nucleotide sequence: TGTGCCAGCAGGCAAACAGGGGGTCAGGAGACCCAGTACTTC. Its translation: CASRQTGGQETQYF.

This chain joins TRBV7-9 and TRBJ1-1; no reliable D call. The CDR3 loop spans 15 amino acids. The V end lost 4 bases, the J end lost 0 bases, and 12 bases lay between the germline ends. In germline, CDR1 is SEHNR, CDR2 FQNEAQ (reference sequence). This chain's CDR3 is CASSSSTRMNTEAFF. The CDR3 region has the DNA TGTGCCAGCAGCTCGTCGACCCGGATGAACACTGAAGCTTTCTTT.

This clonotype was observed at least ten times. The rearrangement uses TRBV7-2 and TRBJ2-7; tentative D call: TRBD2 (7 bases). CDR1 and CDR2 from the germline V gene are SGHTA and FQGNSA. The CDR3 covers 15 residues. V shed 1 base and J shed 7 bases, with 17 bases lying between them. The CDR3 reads CASSLVQGGLREQYF. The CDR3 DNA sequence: TGTGCCAGCAGCTTAGTACAGGGAGGGCTGAGGGAGCAGTACTTC.